These T cell receptor beta chains were read from a single sample in a study of OX40 agonist ivuxolimab in advanced cancers. Profiled with immunoSEQ multiplex PCR; TCRdb holds only in-frame clones, not every one. Here the sample spans 40,000 or so clones, about 82% being singletons. This specimen was CD4+ or CD8+ T cells sorted from blood, taken in a trial of the OX40 agonist ivuxolimab. These receptors originate from an adult with an advanced solid tumor such as melanoma, head and neck, liver or kidney cancer. The CDR3 runs from the conserved cysteine through the conserved F or W. D genes are given only for firm matches. Clone size, where shown, is once, few, many, or a class for clones that have expanded.

clone size	D gene	V gene	J gene	CDR3 protein
-	TRBD1	TRBV2	-	CASRSRDRGYEQYF
-	-	TRBV28	TRBJ2-2	CASSFFRGAGELFF
once	TRBD2	TRBV11-2	TRBJ2-1	CASSLYMRTSGAIEQFF
-	-	TRBV28	TRBJ2-7	CASSLPGDGSYEQYF
-	-	TRBV7-7	TRBJ2-5	CASSPQGRETQYF
-	TRBD1	TRBV4-1	TRBJ1-4	CASSTLGQGATNEKLFF
-	TRBD1	TRBV6-1	TRBJ2-1	CASSPRQGISNEQFF
once	-	TRBV10-1	TRBJ2-7	CASSESQGAYEQYF
-	-	TRBV18	TRBJ2-1	CASSLDRYNEQFF
once	TRBD2	TRBV4-2	TRBJ2-2	CASSQDWTSGTTGELFF
-	-	TRBV28	TRBJ1-2	CASWATNYGYTF
few	TRBD1	TRBV7-6	TRBJ2-7	CASSSGLGTANEQYF
-	-	TRBV7-3	TRBJ2-1	CASSYMASSTEQFF
-	TRBD2	TRBV5-1	TRBJ2-7	CASSQASGSAYEQYF
-	TRBD1	TRBV7-6	TRBJ1-5	CASSPWTGGQPQHF
-	TRBD1	TRBV7-2	TRBJ2-7	CASSPRTGPYEQYF
few	-	TRBV7-9	TRBJ2-5	CASSLGGTQQETQYF
-	-	TRBV29-1	TRBJ2-7	CSVGRQLGGEQYF
-	TRBD1	TRBV6-6	TRBJ2-1	CASSYRDRGRVGEQFF
-	-	TRBV29-1	TRBJ1-2	CSVEAGSLGYTF
-	TRBD1	TRBV6-1	TRBJ1-1	CASSLQGRTEAFF
-	TRBD2	TRBV4-1	TRBJ2-5	CASSQDGTSGGETQYF
-	TRBD1	TRBV6-5	TRBJ1-1	CASSRQGGDTEAFF
-	-	TRBV6-1	TRBJ1-1	CASRQANTEAFF
-	-	TRBV2	TRBJ2-5	CASKPGWGETQYF
-	TRBD1	TRBV6-1	TRBJ2-4	CASSERDRLNIQYF
-	TRBD2	TRBV7-9	TRBJ2-5	CASSFGGGQETQYF
-	TRBD1	TRBV6-5	TRBJ1-1	CASSGTGGVTEAFF
once	TRBD2	TRBV7-9	TRBJ2-3	CASSGGLAASTDTQYF
-	-	TRBV5-1	TRBJ2-1	CASCIAAVRDEQFF
-	-	TRBV11-2	TRBJ1-1	CASSLAGRTANTEAFF
-	-	TRBV11-2	TRBJ1-6	CASTRTASSYNSPLHF
-	TRBD1	TRBV2	TRBJ1-4	CASSEARTGFEKLFF
-	-	TRBV11-3	TRBJ2-1	CASSPGDRGEQFF
-	TRBD1	TRBV19	TRBJ2-7	CASKPGQGSDEQYF
-	-	TRBV10-1	TRBJ2-1	CASSDRGPAYNEQFF
few	-	TRBV5-1	TRBJ2-7	CASSSIGRLYEQYF
once	-	TRBV19	TRBJ2-3	CASSQGSGDTQYF
-	TRBD1	TRBV2	TRBJ2-3	CASRPQGAGGDTQYF
-	-	TRBV9	TRBJ2-1	CASSVGLARTTGSEQFF
-	-	TRBV6-6	TRBJ1-5	CASSLGTAYSNQPQHF
-	TRBD2	TRBV28	TRBJ2-1	CASSFLSGGANEQFF
few	TRBD2	TRBV4-2	TRBJ2-5	CASSQGPSRTSGGQETQYF
-	-	TRBV7-2	TRBJ2-2	CASPRGPLDTGELFF
-	-	TRBV28	TRBJ2-2	CASSFSVRQVDTGELFF
-	TRBD1	TRBV18	TRBJ2-7	CASSNRDRTYEQYF
-	TRBD1	TRBV28	TRBJ1-4	CASRSPGQEASKLFF
-	TRBD2	TRBV10-3	TRBJ2-7	CAISEGRVPFYEQYF
-	TRBD2	TRBV5-6	TRBJ2-3	CASSLGLAGVSDTQYF
once	TRBD1	TRBV6-1	TRBJ1-4	CASSEGTGIWEKLFF
-	-	TRBV18	TRBJ2-2	CASSPANNRRELFF
-	-	TRBV12-5	TRBJ2-3	CASRGQSTDTQYF
-	-	TRBV15	TRBJ1-2	CATSRDEGLTNYGYTF
-	-	TRBV14	TRBJ2-1	CASSQDTIYNEQFF
-	-	TRBV28	TRBJ2-1	CASIPGSLRNEQFF